The 24 T cell receptor beta chains below come from one sample, sequenced in a study of shared clonotypes between healthy human individuals. TCRdb's table, derived via immunoSEQ multiplex PCR, lists solely in-frame clones and lacks some. The repertoire holds 950,000 to 1,200,000 clones, 60% to 80% seen once, with 0.7% to 0.95% in the top ten. Sequencing used memory CD4+ T cells from PBMCs. The subset here: CD45RA-negative fraction. All receptors derive from a man younger than 35 in good health. Some clones in this sample may be carry-over from other donors' samples.

V usage is TRBV4-1 and J usage is TRBJ1-4; unclear D gene. This CDR3 has 17 amino acids. Germline CDR1 is MGHRA and CDR2 is YSYEKL. With 3 bases removed from V and 8 bases from J, the gap between germline ends came to 22 bases. The CDR3 reads CASSQGWGVPELEKLFF. The CDR3 DNA reads TGCGCCAGCAGCCAGGGATGGGGAGTCCCCGAGTTGGAAAAACTGTTTTTT.

This chain links TRBV29-1 with TRBJ2-5; a weak D match, TRBD2 (6 bases). The CDR3 extends over 13 amino acids. The V end lost 2 bases, the J end lost 4 bases, and 11 bases lay between the germline ends. The germline gives CDR1 SQVTM, CDR2 ANQGSEA. The CDR3, as DNA: TGCAGCGTTGAACGCTTGGGGGGAGAGACCCAGTACTTC. This translates into CSVERLGGETQYF. The full variable domain, completed using reference TRBV29-1 and TRBJ2-5, is SAVISQKPSRDICQRGTSLTIQCQVDSQVTMMFWYRQQPGQSLTLIATANQGSEATYESGFVIDKFPISRPNLTFSTLTVSNMSPEDSSIYLCSVERLGGETQYFGPGTRLLVL.

The chain couples TRBV2 to TRBJ2-3; TRBD1 matches 7 bases. The J segment lost 0 bases and the V segment lost 1 base, leaving 7 bases of the junction unmatched. CDR1 and CDR2 (germline): SNHLY, FYNNEI. This CDR3 is 17 amino acids long. The CDR3 nucleotides read TGTGCCAGCAGTGAAGGGAAGGGGGCGCGGAGCACAGATACGCAGTATTTT. The encoded protein is CASSEGKGARSTDTQYF. Combining the CDR3 with reference TRBV2 and TRBJ2-3 gives the whole variable domain EPEVTQTPSHQVTQMGQEVILRCVPISNHLYFYWYRQILGQKVEFLVSFYNNEISEKSEIFDDQFSVERPDGSNFTLKIRSTKLEDSAMYFCASSEGKGARSTDTQYFGPGTRLTVL.

In its sample, this clone was seen once. This chain links TRBV10-3 with TRBJ2-3; D perhaps matches TRBD2 (6 bases). The V end lost 6 bases, the J end lost 5 bases, and 9 bases lay between the germline ends. CDR1 and CDR2 (germline): ENHRY, SYGVKD. The CDR3 covers 12 residues. CDR3 sequence (DNA): TGTGCCATCAGGGAAGCGGGAGATACGCAGTATTTT. Translation gives CAIREAGDTQYF.

The chain couples TRBV28 to TRBJ2-1; 10 bases are shared with TRBD2. The CDR3 has 16 residues. The V gene's germline CDR1 is MDHEN and CDR2 SYDVKM. The J segment lost 0 bases and the V segment lost 5 bases, leaving 4 bases of the junction unmatched. The CDR3 sequence is CASSGASGSSYNEQFF. The CDR3 coding sequence is TGTGCCAGCAGTGGGGCTAGCGGGAGCTCCTACAATGAGCAGTTCTTC.

The V gene is TRBV18, the J gene TRBJ2-1; 10 bases map to TRBD1. Per the germline V gene, CDR1 is KGHSH and CDR2 is LQKENI. CDR3 length: 14 amino acids. V gave up 4 bases and J gave up 6 bases; unmatched junction bases: 3. Written as DNA, the CDR3 is TGTGCCAGCTCACTAGGACAGGGGGGCAATGAGCAGTTCTTC. Residues: CASSLGQGGNEQFF.

The rearrangement joins TRBV6-5 to TRBJ1-1; D may be TRBD1 (5 bases). The CDR3 contains 14 residues. With 6 bases removed from V and 4 bases from J, the gap between germline ends came to 15 bases. Germline CDR1 and CDR2: MNHEY and SVGAGI. In nucleotides, the CDR3 is TGTGCCAGCAGCAGACATGGGACGGCCACTGAAGCTTTCTTT. Encoded protein: CASSRHGTATEAFF.

This clone was recorded only once. The V and J genes are TRBV29-1 and TRBJ2-5; TRBD2 aligns across 8 bases. The germline CDR1 and CDR2 sequences are SQVTM and ANQGSEA. CDR3 length equals 17 residues. V lost 6 bases and J lost 5; bases outside the gene matches: 20. CDR3 loop: CSVPTGAGRALAETQYF. The CDR3 nucleotides read TGCAGCGTCCCGACAGGAGCCGGGAGGGCCCTCGCGGAGACCCAGTACTTC. The variable domain in full, completed from reference TRBV29-1 and TRBJ2-5, reads SAVISQKPSRDICQRGTSLTIQCQVDSQVTMMFWYRQQPGQSLTLIATANQGSEATYESGFVIDKFPISRPNLTFSTLTVSNMSPEDSSIYLCSVPTGAGRALAETQYFGPGTRLLVL.

This chain connects TRBV5-1 to TRBJ2-7; D remains ambiguous. Trimming stripped 2 bases from V and 5 bases from J, with 14 bases between. The CDR3 is made up of 14 amino acids. CDR1 and CDR2 (germline): SGHRS, YFSETQ. The CDR3, as DNA: TGCGCCAGCAGCTTTGCTAATCGCCCAAACGAGCAGTACTTC. Its protein is CASSFANRPNEQYF. Full variable domain (remainder filled in from reference TRBV5-1 and TRBJ2-7): KAGVTQTPRYLIKTRGQQVTLSCSPISGHRSVSWYQQTPGQGLQFLFEYFSETQRNKGNFPGRFSGRQFSNSRSEMNVSTLELGDSALYLCASSFANRPNEQYFGPGTRLTVT.

The J gene is TRBJ2-7, the V gene TRBV2; tentatively, D is TRBD1 (5 bases). Germline V CDR1 and CDR2: SNHLY, FYNNEI. V was trimmed by 4 bases and J by 4 bases, leaving 5 bases between them. This CDR3 spans 11 amino acids. The CDR3 loop is CASSAGYEQYF. The CDR3 region has the DNA TGTGCCAGCAGTGCAGGGTACGAGCAGTACTTC.

The chain employs TRBV6-5 and TRBJ2-7; 7 bases align to TRBD1. Germline assignment: CDR1 MNHEY and CDR2 SVGAGI. After removal of 6 bases from V and 3 bases from J, the junction contained 8 bases not matched to a gene. The CDR3 runs 14 residues. For the CDR3, the DNA is TGTGCCAGCAGGTTGGGGACAGTTAACTACGAGCAGTACTTC. Amino acid sequence: CASRLGTVNYEQYF.

This chain connects TRBV9 to TRBJ2-3; D unresolved. V shed 2 bases and J shed 5 bases, with 9 bases lying between them. Germline V CDR1 and CDR2: SGDLS, YYNGEE. This CDR3 contains 13 residues. The CDR3 DNA reads TGTGCCAGCAGCGTGGACGTAGGAGATACGCAGTATTTT. It translates to CASSVDVGDTQYF.

The J gene is TRBJ2-1, the V gene TRBV5-1, with 9 nucleotides matching TRBD1. Per germline, CDR1 SGHRS and CDR2 YFSETQ. V gave up 0 bases and J gave up 9 bases; unmatched junction bases: 10. The CDR3 runs to 16 residues. DNA for the CDR3: TGCGCCAGCAGCTTGGGTGGGACAGGGACCAGGGGTGAGCAGTTCTTC. It yields the protein CASSLGGTGTRGEQFF.

The chain employs TRBV2 and TRBJ2-1; D ambiguous. Germline loops: CDR1 SNHLY, CDR2 FYNNEI. The CDR3 covers 13 residues. The ends were cut back, 3 bases at V and 5 bases at J, with 8 bases in the middle. CDR3 protein: CASSDRRDNEQFF. The CDR3 DNA follows: TGTGCCAGCAGTGATCGAAGAGACAATGAGCAGTTCTTC.

This clone appeared a few times. The V gene is TRBV28, the J gene TRBJ1-1; 9 bases are a match to TRBD1. Germline V gives CDR1 MDHEN, CDR2 SYDVKM. Trimming removed 8 bases from V and 1 base from J; junction bases left unmatched: 8. This CDR3 is 15 amino acids long. CDR3 region: CASSETGGPNTEAFF. Here the CDR3 DNA reads TGTGCCAGCTCGGAGACAGGGGGGCCGAACACTGAAGCTTTCTTT.

This clone was recorded many times. The rearrangement joins TRBV28 to TRBJ1-3; weak D call: TRBD1 (6 bases). Germline CDR1 and CDR2: MDHEN and SYDVKM. Trimming stripped 7 bases from V and 0 bases from J, with 10 bases between. The CDR3 has 14 amino acids. CDR3 residues: CASTRGASGNTIYF. CDR3 bases: TGTGCCAGCACCCGGGGGGCCTCTGGAAACACCATATATTTT. Full variable domain (remainder filled in from reference TRBV28 and TRBJ1-3): DVKVTQSSRYLVKRTGEKVFLECVQDMDHENMFWYRQDPGLGLRLIYFSYDVKMKEKGDIPEGYSVSREKKERFSLILESASTNQTSMYLCASTRGASGNTIYFGEGSWLTVV.

CDR3 region: CASSVEAGTNTETQYF. Written as DNA, the CDR3 is TGTGCCAGCAGCGTAGAGGCCGGGACAAATACAGAGACCCAGTACTTC. V and J are TRBV9 and TRBJ2-5, with a weak D call TRBD1 (6 bases). The CDR3 is made up of 16 amino acids. V was clipped by 0 bases and J by 4 bases, with 16 bases between them. Germline lookup yields CDR1 SGDLS and CDR2 YYNGEE.

V gene TRBV25-1 combines with J gene TRBJ1-5, with D hard to call. CDR1 is MGHDK and CDR2 is SYGVNS in the germline V gene. This CDR3 has 15 amino acids. The ends were cut back, 2 bases at V and 4 bases at J, with 12 bases in the middle. CDR3 amino acids: CASSERKGTNQPQHF. The DNA for the CDR3 is TGTGCCAGCAGTGAAAGAAAGGGAACTAATCAGCCCCAGCATTTT. Filled out from reference TRBV25-1 and TRBJ1-5, the complete variable domain reads EADIYQTPRYLVIGTGKKITLECSQTMGHDKMYWYQQDPGMELHLIHYSYGVNSTEKGDLSSESTVSRIRTEHFPLTLESARPSHTSQYLCASSERKGTNQPQHFGDGTRLSIL.

This clone came up once. The rearrangement joins TRBV18 to TRBJ2-7; D may correspond to TRBD1 or TRBD2 (5 bases each). The CDR3 is 14 residues long. Trimming took 3 bases from V and 4 from J, leaving 13 bases between them. The germline gives CDR1 KGHSH, CDR2 LQKENI. CDR3 nucleotides: TGTGCCAGCTCACCCGCCGGGGACGGTTACGAGCAGTACTTC. It encodes CASSPAGDGYEQYF.

V and J are TRBV5-1 and TRBJ2-5; D is undetermined. The CDR3 has 13 residues. Trimming shortened V by 4 bases and J by 1 base, and 8 bases separated the two germline ends. The germline gives CDR1 SGHRS, CDR2 YFSETQ. This CDR3 is CASSPSPQETQYF. The CDR3 bases are TGCGCCAGCAGCCCCAGTCCCCAAGAGACCCAGTACTTC.

The genes are TRBV18 and TRBJ2-7, with 9 bases aligning to TRBD2. Germline-derived CDR1 and CDR2 are KGHSH and LQKENI. The V and J ends lost 0 bases and 3 bases, in that order; junction bases with no gene match: 3. The CDR3 has 15 residues. CDR3 loop: CASSPPSGRIYEQYF. The CDR3 coding sequence is TGTGCCAGCTCACCACCTAGCGGGAGAATCTACGAGCAGTACTTC.

The V gene is TRBV7-9, the J gene TRBJ1-1; tentatively, D is TRBD1 (6 bases). Trimming took 5 bases from V and 1 from J, leaving 17 bases between them. The CDR3 has 16 residues. Germline CDR1 and CDR2: SEHNR and FQNEAQ (reference sequence). CDR3 sequence (DNA): TGTGCCAGCAGCCCGCAAAGTAGGGGGGGGAACACTGAAGCTTTCTTT. This gives the protein CASSPQSRGGNTEAFF.

In its sample, this clone was seen a few times. The chain uses TRBV7-9 and TRBJ2-2, with D possibly TRBD2 on 5 matching bases. The length of the CDR3 is 16 residues. V was clipped by 5 bases and J by 3 bases, with 16 bases between them. Looked up from germline, CDR1 is SEHNR and CDR2 is FQNEAQ (reference sequence). The CDR3 sequence: CASSQAAGGDTGELFF. In DNA form, the CDR3 reads TGTGCCAGCAGCCAGGCGGCGGGTGGGGACACCGGGGAGCTGTTTTTT.

The V call is TRBV7-7, the J call TRBJ2-5, with D possibly matching TRBD1 (7 bases). V lost 6 bases, J lost 9 bases, and 14 bases lay in between. Germline V gene lookup returns CDR1 SSHAT and CDR2 FNYEAQ (reference sequence). This CDR3 region has 12 residues. CDR3 coding DNA: TGTGCCAGCAGTCCTCAGGGGGGACCCCAGTACTTC. Encoded protein: CASSPQGGPQYF.